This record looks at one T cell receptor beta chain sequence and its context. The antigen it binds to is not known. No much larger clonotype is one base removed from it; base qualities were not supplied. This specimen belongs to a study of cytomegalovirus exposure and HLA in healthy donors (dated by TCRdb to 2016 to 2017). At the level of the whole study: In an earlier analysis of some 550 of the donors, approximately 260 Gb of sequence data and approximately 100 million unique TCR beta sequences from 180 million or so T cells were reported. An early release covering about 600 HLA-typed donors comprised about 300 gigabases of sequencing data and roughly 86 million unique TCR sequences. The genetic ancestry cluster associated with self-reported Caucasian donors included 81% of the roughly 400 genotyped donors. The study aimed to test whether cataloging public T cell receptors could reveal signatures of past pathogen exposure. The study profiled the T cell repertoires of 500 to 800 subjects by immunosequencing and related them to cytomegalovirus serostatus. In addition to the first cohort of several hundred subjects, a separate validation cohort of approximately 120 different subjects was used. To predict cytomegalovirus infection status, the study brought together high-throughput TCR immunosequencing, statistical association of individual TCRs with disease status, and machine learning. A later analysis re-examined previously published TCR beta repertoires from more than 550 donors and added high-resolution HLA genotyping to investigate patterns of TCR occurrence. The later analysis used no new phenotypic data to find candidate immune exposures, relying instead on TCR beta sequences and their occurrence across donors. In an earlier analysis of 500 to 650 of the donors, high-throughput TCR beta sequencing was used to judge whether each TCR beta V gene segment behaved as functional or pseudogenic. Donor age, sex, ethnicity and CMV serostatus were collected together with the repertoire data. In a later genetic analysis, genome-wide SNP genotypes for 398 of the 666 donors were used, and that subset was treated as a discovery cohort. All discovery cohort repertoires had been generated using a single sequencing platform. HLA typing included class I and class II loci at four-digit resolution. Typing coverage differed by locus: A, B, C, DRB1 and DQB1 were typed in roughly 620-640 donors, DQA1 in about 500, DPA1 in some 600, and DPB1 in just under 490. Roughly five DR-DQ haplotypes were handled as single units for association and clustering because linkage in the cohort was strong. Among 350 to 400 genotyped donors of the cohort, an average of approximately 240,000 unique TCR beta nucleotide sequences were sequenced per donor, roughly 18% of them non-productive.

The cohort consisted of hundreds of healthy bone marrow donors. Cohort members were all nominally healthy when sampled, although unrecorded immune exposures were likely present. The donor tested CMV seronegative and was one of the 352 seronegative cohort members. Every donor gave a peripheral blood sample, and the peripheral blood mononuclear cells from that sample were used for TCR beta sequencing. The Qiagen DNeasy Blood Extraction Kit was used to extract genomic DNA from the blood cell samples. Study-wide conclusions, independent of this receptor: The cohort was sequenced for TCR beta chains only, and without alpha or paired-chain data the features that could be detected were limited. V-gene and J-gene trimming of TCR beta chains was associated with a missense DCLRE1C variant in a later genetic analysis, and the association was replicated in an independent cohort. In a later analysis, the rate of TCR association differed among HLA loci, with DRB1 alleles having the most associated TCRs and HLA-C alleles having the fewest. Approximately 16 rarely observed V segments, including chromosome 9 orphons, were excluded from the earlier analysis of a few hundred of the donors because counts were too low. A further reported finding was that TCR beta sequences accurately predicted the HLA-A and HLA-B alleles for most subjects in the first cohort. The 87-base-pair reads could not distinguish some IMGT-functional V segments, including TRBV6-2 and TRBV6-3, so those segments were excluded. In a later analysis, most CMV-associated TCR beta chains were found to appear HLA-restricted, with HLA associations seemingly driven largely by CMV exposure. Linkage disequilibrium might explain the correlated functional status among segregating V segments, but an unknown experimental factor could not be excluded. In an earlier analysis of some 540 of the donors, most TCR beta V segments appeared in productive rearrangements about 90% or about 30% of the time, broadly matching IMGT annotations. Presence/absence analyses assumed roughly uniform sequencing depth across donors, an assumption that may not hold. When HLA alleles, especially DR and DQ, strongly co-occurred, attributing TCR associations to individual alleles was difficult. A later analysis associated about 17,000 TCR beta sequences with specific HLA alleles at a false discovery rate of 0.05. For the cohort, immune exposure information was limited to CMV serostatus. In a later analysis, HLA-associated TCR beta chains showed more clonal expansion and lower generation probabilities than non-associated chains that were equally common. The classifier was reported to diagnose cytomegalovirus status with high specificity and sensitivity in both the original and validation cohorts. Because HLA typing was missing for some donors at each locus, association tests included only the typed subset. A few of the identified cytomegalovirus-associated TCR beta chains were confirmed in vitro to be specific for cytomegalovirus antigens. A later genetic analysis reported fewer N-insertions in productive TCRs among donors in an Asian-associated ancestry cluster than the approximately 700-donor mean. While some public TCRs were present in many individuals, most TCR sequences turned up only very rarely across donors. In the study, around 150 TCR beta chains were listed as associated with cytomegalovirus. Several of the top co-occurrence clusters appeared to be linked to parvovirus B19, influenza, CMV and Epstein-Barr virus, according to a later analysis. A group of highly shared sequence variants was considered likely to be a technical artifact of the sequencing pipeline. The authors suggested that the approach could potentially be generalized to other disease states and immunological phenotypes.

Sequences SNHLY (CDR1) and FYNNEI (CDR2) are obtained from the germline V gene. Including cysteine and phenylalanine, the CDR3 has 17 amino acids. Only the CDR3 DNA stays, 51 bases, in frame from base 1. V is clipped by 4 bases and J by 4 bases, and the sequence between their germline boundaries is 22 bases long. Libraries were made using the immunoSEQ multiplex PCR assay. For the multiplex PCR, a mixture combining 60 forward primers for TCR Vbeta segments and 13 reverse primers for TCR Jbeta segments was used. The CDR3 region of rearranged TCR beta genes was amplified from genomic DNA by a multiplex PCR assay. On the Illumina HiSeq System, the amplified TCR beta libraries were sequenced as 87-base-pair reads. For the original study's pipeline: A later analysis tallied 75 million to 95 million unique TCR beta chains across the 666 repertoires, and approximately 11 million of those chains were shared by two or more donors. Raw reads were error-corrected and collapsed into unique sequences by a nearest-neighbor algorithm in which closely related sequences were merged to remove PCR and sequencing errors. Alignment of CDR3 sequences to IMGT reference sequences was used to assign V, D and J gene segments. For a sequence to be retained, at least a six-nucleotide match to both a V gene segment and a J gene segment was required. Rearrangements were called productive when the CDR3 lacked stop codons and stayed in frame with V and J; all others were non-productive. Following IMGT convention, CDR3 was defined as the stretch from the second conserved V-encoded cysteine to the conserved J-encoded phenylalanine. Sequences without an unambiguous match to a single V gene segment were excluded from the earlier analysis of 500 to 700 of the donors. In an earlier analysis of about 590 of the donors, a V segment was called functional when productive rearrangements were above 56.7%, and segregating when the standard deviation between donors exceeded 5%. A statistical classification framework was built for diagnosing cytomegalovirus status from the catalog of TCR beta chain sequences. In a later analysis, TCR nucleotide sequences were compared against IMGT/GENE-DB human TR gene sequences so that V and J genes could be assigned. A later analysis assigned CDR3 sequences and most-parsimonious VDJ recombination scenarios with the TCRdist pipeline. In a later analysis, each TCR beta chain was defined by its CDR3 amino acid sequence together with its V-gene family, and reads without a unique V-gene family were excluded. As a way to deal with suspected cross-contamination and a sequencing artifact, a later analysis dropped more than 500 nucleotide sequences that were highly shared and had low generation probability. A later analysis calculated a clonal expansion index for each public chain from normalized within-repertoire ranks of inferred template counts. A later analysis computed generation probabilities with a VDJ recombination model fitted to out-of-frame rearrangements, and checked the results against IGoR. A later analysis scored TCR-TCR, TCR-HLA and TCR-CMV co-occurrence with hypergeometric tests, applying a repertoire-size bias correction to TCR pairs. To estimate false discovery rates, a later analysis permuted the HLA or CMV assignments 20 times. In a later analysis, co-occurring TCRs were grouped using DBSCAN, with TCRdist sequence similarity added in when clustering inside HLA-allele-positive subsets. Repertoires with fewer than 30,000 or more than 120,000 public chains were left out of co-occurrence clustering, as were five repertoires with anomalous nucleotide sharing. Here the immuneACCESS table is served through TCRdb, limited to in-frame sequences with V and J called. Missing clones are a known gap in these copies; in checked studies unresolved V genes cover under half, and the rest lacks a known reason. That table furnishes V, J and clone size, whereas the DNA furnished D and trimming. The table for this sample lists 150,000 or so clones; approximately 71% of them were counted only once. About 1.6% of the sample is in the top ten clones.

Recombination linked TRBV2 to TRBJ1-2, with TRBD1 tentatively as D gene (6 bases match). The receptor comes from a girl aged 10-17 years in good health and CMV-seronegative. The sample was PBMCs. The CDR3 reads CASSVILVVIRGYGYTF. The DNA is TGTGCCAGCAGTGTCATTCTGGTAGTGATCAGGGGCTATGGCTACACCTTC.